The T cell receptor beta chain under discussion was sequenced for a study of vaccination effects on CD4 cells after COVID-19. Study-wide background: After 1.8 million or so PBMC were placed in each well, they were cultured with approximately 9.4 IU/ml IL-2 and around 10 ug/ml peptides.

V lost 3 bases to trimming and J lost 6 bases, with 15 bases between them. The CDR3 covers 14 residues. Per germline, CDR1 ENHRY and CDR2 SYGVKD. Isolating CD4+ T cells followed approximately 11 days of culture. Sometime from March through December 2020, the person acquired a SARS-CoV-2 infection that PCR confirmed. Two doses of either BNT162b2 or mRNA-1273 were given to each participant. Fresh IL-2-containing medium replaced half the medium on days 3 and 7. Profiling relied on immunoSEQ multiplex PCR, and the TCRdb table lists in-frame clones only, not all of them. There are tens of thousands of clones in the sample; around 80% occur only once, and roughly 3.6% lies in the top ten. On this clone itself: What it recognizes is unknown.

This chain connects TRBV10-3 to TRBJ2-7, with D perhaps being TRBD1 or TRBD2 (5 bases each). This sequence was found in a human donor who had a prior SARS-CoV-2 infection. The sequenced sample was CD4+ T cells from PBMCs cultured without peptide, obtained after COVID-19 vaccination. DNA of the CDR3: TGTGCCATCAGTGACTCCGGGACCCTCTCCGAGCAGTACTTC. Amino acid sequence: CAISDSGTLSEQYF.